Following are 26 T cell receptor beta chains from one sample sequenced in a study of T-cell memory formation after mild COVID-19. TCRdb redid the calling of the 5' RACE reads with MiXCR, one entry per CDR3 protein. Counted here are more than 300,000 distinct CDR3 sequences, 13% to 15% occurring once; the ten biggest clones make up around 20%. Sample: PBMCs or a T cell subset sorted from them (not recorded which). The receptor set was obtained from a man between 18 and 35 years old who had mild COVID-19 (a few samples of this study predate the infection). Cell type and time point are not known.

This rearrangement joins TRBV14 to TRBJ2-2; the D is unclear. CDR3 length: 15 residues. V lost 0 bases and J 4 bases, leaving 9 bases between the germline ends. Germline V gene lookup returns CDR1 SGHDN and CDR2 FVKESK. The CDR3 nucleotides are TGTGCCAGCAGCCAAGACCAGGCCGCCACCGGGGAGCTGTTTTTT. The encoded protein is CASSQDQAATGELFF.

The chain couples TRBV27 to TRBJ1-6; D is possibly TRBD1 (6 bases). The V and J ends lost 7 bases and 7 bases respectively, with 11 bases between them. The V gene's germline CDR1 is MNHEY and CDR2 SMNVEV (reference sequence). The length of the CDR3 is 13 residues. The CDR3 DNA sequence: TGTGCCAGCACCACAGGGAAAAATTCACCCCTCCACTTT. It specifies CASTTGKNSPLHF.

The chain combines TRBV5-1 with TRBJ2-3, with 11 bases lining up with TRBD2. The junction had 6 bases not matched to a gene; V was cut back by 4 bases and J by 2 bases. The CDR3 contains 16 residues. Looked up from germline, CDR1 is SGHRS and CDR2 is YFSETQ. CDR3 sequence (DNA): TGCGCCAGCAGCGAGTTAGCGGGGGGGATCACAGATACGCAGTATTTT. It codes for CASSELAGGITDTQYF.

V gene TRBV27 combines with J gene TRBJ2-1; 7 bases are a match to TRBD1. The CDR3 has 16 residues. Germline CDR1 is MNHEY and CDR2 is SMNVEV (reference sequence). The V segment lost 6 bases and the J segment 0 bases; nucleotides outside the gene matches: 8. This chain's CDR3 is CASSRSQGSSYNEQFF. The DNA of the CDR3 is TGTGCCAGCAGCCGATCACAGGGGAGCTCCTACAATGAGCAGTTCTTC.

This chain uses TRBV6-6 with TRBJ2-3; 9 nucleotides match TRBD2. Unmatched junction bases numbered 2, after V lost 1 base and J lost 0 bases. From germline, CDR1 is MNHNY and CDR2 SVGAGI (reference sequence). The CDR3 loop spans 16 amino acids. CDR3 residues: CASSYYAGGSTDTQYF. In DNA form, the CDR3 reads TGTGCCAGCAGTTACTACGCGGGGGGGAGCACAGATACGCAGTATTTT.

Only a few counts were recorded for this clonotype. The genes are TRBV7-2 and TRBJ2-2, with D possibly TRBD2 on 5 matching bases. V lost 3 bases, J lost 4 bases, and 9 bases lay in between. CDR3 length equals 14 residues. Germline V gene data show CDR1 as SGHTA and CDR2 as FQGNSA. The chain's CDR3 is CASSLEDSTGELFF. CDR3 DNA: TGTGCCAGCAGCTTGGAGGACTCCACCGGGGAGCTGTTTTTT.

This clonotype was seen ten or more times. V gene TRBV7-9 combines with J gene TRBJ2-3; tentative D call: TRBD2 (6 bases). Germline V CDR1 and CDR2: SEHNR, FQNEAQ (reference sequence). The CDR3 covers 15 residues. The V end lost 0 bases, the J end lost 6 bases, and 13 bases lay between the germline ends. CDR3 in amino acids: CASSLAGRNRDTQYF. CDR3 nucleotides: TGTGCCAGCAGCTTAGCGGGGAGGAATAGGGATACGCAGTATTTT. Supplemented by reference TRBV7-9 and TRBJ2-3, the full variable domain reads DTGVSQNPRHKITKRGQNVTFRCDPISEHNRLYWYRQTLGQGPEFLTYFQNEAQLEKSRLLSDRFSAERPKGSFSTLEIQRTEQGDSAMYLCASSLAGRNRDTQYFGPGTRLTVL.

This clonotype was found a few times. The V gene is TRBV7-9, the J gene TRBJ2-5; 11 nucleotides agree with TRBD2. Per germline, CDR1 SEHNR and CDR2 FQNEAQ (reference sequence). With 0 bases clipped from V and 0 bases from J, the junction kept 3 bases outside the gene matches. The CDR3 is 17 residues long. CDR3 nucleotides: TGTGCCAGCAGCTTAGCGGCTAGCGGGGGGTACCAAGAGACCCAGTACTTC. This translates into CASSLAASGGYQETQYF.

Here the CDR3 reads CATSMDRGSSGANVLTF. As DNA, the CDR3 is TGTGCCACCAGCATGGACAGGGGCAGCTCTGGGGCCAACGTCCTGACTTTC. This chain connects TRBV15 to TRBJ2-6; 9 nucleotides match TRBD1. CDR3 length: 17 amino acids. The trim removed 4 bases at V and 0 bases at J, leaving 4 bases unmatched. CDR1 is LNHNV and CDR2 is YYDKDF in the germline V gene (reference sequence).

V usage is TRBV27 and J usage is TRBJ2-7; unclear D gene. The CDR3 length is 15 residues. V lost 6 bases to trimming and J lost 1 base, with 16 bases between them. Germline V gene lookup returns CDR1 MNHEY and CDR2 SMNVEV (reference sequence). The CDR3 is CASRPRTEASYEQYF. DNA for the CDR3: TGTGCCAGCAGACCAAGGACCGAAGCTTCCTACGAGCAGTACTTC.

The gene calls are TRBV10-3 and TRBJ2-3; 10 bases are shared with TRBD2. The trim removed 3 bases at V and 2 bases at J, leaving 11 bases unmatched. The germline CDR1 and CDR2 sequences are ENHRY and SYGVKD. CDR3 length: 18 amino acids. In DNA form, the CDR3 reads TGTGCCATCAGTGATATCCCCAGTACTAGCGGGGTCACAGATACGCAGTATTTT. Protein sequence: CAISDIPSTSGVTDTQYF.

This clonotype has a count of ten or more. CDR3 coding DNA: TGTGCCAGCAGTCTGCGACTAGCGGAGTACAATGAGCAGTTCTTC. Translated: CASSLRLAEYNEQFF. The gene calls are TRBV12-3 or TRBV12-4 and TRBJ2-1, with TRBD2 identical over 9 bases. The CDR3 is made up of 15 amino acids. V shed 5 bases, J shed 4 bases, and the junction held 6 bases outside the gene matches.

Here the CDR3 DNA reads TGCGCCAGCAGCGAGCTTCTGGGGGGCCTTCGTGGGGCCAACGTCCTGACTTTC. Translating gives CASSELLGGLRGANVLTF. The chain employs TRBV4-1 and TRBJ2-6, with D perhaps TRBD1 or TRBD2 (6 bases each). The germline V gene has CDR1 MGHRA and CDR2 YSYEKL. CDR3 length: 18 amino acids. With 5 bases removed from V and 3 bases from J, the gap between germline ends came to 20 bases.

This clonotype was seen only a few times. CDR3 sequence (DNA): TGTGCCAGCAGCTTAGACAGGTCGGGCTATGGCTACACCTTC. It yields the protein CASSLDRSGYGYTF. The chain is built from TRBV7-2 and TRBJ1-2, with D perhaps TRBD1 (5 bases). The CDR3 totals 14 residues. V lost 1 base and J lost 4, with 10 bases in between. In germline, CDR1 is SGHTA, CDR2 FQGNSA.

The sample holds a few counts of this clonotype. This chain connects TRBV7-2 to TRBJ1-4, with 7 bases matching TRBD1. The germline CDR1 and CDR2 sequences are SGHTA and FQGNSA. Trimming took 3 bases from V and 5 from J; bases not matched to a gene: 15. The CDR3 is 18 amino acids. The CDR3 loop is CASSLGLTAGGQNEKLFF. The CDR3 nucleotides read TGTGCCAGCAGCTTGGGACTTACCGCAGGGGGGCAGAATGAAAAACTGTTTTTT. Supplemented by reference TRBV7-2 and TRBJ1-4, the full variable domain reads GAGVSQSPSNKVTEKGKDVELRCDPISGHTALYWYRQSLGQGLEFLIYFQGNSAPDKSGLPSDRFSAERTGGSVSTLTIQRTQQEDSAVYLCASSLGLTAGGQNEKLFFGSGTQLSVL.

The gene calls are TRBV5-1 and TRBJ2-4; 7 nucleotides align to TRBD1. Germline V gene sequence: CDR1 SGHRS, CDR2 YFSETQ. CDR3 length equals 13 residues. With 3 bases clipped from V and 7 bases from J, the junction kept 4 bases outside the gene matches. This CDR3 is CASSSTGANIQYF. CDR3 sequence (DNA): TGCGCCAGCAGCTCAACAGGGGCGAACATTCAGTACTTC.

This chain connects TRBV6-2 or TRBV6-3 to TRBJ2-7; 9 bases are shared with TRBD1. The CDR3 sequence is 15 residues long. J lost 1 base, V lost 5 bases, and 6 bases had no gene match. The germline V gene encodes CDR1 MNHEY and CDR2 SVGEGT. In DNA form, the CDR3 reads TGTGCCAGCAGTGGGCCGGGACAGGGTTCCTACGAGCAGTACTTC. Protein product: CASSGPGQGSYEQYF.

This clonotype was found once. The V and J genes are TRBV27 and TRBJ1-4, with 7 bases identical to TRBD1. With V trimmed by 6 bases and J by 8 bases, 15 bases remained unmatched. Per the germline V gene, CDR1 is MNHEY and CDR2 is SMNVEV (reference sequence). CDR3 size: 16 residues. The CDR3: CASRPPGGAQQEKLFF. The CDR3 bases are TGTGCCAGCAGACCTCCAGGGGGGGCTCAGCAAGAAAAACTGTTTTTT.

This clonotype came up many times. CDR3 sequence reads: CASLNFAGLGNTEAFF. The CDR3 nucleotides are TGTGCCAGTCTAAACTTTGCAGGGTTGGGGAACACTGAAGCTTTCTTT. The chain joins TRBV19 to TRBJ1-1; TRBD1 might be the D (5 bases). V lost 8 bases, J lost 1 base, and 20 bases lay in between. Germline CDR1 is LNHDA and CDR2 is SQIVND (reference sequence). The CDR3 has 16 amino acids. The variable domain in full, with the rest retrieved from reference TRBV19 and TRBJ1-1, is DGGITQSPKYLFRKEGQNVTLSCEQNLNHDAMYWYRQDPGQGLRLIYYSQIVNDFQKGDIAEGYSVSREKKESFPLTVTSAQKNPTAFYLCASLNFAGLGNTEAFFGQGTRLTVV.

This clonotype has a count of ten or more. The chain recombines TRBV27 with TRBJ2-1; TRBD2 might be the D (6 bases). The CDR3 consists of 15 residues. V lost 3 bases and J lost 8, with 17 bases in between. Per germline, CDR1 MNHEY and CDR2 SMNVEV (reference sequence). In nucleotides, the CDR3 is TGTGCCAGCAGTTTGGACACGGGACTTCGCGATGAGCAGTTCTTC. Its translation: CASSLDTGLRDEQFF.

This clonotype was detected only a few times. The CDR3 DNA reads TGTGCCAGCAGCTTAGTCCCCTTTCGGGAGCGGGGACTCAATGAGCAGTTCTTC. The encoded protein is CASSLVPFRERGLNEQFF. The chain joins TRBV11-2 to TRBJ2-1; 7 nucleotides line up with TRBD2. Trimming took 1 base from V and 6 from J; bases not matched to a gene: 15. The CDR3 has 18 residues. Germline V gives CDR1 SGHAT, CDR2 FQNNGV.

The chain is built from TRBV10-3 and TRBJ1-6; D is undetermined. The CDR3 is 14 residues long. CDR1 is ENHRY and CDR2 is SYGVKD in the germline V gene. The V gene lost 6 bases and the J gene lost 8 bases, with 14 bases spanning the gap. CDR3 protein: CAIRGRREDSPLHF. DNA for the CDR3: TGTGCCATCAGGGGCAGGAGGGAGGATTCACCCCTCCACTTT.

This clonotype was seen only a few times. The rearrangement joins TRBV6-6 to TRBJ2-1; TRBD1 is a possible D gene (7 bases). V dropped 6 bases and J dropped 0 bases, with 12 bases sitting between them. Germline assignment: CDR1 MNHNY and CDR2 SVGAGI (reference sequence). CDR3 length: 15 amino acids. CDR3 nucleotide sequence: TGTGCCAGCAGATACCAGGGGGGCTCCTACAATGAGCAGTTCTTC. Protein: CASRYQGGSYNEQFF.

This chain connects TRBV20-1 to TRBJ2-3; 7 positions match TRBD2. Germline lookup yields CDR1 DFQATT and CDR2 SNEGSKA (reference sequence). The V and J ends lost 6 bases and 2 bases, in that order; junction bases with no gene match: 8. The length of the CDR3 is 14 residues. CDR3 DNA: TGCAGTGCCAGCCGGGACTACATCACAGATACGCAGTATTTT. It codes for CSASRDYITDTQYF.

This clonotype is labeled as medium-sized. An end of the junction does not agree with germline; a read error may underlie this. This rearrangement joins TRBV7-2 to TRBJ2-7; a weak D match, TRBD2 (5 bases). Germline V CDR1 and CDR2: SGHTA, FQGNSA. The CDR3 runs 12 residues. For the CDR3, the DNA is TGTGCCAGCAGCCCCCGTACGGGGTCTGTTGACTTC. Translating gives CASSPRTGSVDF.

The CDR3 DNA follows: TGCGCCAGCCTAGGAATGGGACGGCCTGACAATGAGCAGTTCTTC. Its translation: CASLGMGRPDNEQFF. The chain uses TRBV5-1 and TRBJ2-1; D may match TRBD1 or TRBD2 (5 bases each). Trimming shortened V by 7 bases and J by 5 bases, and 19 bases separated the two germline ends. Per the germline V gene, CDR1 is SGHRS and CDR2 is YFSETQ. The CDR3 length is 15 residues. Complete variable domain (other parts from reference TRBV5-1 and TRBJ2-1): KAGVTQTPRYLIKTRGQQVTLSCSPISGHRSVSWYQQTPGQGLQFLFEYFSETQRNKGNFPGRFSGRQFSNSRSEMNVSTLELGDSALYLCASLGMGRPDNEQFFGPGTRLTVL.